Sequencing of this T cell receptor beta chain was carried out in a study of glioma-infiltrating T cells after dendritic cell vaccination. TCRB CDR3 was amplified from 2 ug genomic DNA or less. Produced via immunoSEQ multiplex PCR; TCRdb's table is partial and in-frame only. The sample holds around 89,000 clones, 85% to 90% seen once. V dropped 2 bases and J dropped 7 bases, with 20 bases sitting between them. The CDR3 length is 17 residues. The V gene's germline CDR1 is ENHRY and CDR2 SYGVKD. This clone was observed once. No glioblastoma patient carried an isocitrate dehydrogenase mutation. The V call is TRBV10-3, the J call TRBJ2-2; TRBD2 might be the D (5 bases). Here the sequenced sample was blood, taken before dendritic cell vaccination. This TCR came from a human donor with glioblastoma. The CDR3 loop is CAISEDTGVIAFGELFF. Written as DNA, the CDR3 is TGTGCCATCAGTGAGGATACCGGGGTCATTGCTTTCGGGGAGCTGTTTTTT.